This TCR beta chain was identified in a study of chemoradiotherapy in HPV16-positive cancers. Germline assignment: CDR1 SGHAT and CDR2 FQNNGV. This CDR3 has 15 amino acids. The V end was cut by 0 bases, the J end by 0 bases, with 7 bases between. Only in-frame clones appear in the TCRdb table, and some are missing; sequencing was by immunoSEQ multiplex PCR. Found here are roughly 13,000 clones, approximately 71% of them singletons; the top ten hold roughly 19%. The biological material was taken from a patient who underwent chemoradiotherapy. The receptor was isolated from a human donor with HPV-associated anogenital cancer. The V call is TRBV11-2, the J call TRBJ2-3; D gene uncertain. DNA of the CDR3: TGTGCCAGCAGCTTAGACGGAACTAGCACAGATACGCAGTATTTT. It encodes CASSLDGTSTDTQYF.